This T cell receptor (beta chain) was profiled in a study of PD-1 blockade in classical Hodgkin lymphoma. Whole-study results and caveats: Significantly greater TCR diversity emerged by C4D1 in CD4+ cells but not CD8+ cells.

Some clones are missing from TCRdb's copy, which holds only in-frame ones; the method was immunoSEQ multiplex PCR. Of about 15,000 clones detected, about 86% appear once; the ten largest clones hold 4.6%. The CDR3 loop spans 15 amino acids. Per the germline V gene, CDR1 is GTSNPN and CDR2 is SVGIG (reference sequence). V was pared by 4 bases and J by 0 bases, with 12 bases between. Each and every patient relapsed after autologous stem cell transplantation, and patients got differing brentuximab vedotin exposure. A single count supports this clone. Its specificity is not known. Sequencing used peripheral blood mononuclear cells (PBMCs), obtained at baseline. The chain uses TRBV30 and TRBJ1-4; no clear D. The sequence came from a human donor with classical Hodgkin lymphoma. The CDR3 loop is CAWMEELATNEKLFF. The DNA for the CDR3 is TGTGCCTGGATGGAAGAGCTCGCAACTAATGAAAAACTGTTTTTT.